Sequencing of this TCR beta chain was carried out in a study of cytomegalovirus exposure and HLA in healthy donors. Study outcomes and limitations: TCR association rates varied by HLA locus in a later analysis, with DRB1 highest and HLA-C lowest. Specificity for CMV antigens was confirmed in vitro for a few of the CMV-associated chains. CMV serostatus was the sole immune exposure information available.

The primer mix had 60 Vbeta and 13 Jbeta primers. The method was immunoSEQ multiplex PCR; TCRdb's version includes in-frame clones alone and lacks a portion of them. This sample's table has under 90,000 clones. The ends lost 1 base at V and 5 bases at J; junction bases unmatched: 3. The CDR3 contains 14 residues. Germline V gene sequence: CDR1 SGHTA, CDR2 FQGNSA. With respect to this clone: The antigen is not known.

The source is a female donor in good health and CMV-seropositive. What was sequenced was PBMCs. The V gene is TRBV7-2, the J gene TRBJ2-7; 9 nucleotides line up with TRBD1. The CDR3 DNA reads TGTGCCAGCAGCTTAGGGACAGGGGACCACGAGCAGTACTTC. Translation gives CASSLGTGDHEQYF.